Listed here are 9 T cell receptor beta chains from one sample, sequenced in a study of blood T cell repertoires in COVID-19. Sequencing used immunoSEQ multiplex PCR; TCRdb keeps in-frame clones, though not all of them. Found here are approximately 190,000 clones, around four fifths of them singletons; the top ten hold 15% to 20%. Source material: peripheral blood. The receptors derive from a human donor in a cohort sampled during active COVID-19.

J is TRBJ2-1 and V is TRBV5-6; 8 positions agree with TRBD2. The germline gives CDR1 SGHDT, CDR2 YYEEEE. Losses at the gene ends were 1 base for V and 7 bases for J; bases not matched to a gene: 4. The CDR3 is 14 residues long. The DNA for the CDR3 is TGTGCCAGCAGCTTGATCAGCGGGGGAAATGAGCAGTTCTTC. Its protein is CASSLISGGNEQFF.

The CDR3 protein is CASRPTGQRNQPQHF. Here the CDR3 DNA reads TGTGCCAGCAGACCAACCGGACAGAGGAATCAGCCCCAGCATTTT. The chain has TRBV28 and TRBJ1-5, with D perhaps matching TRBD1 (6 bases). The CDR3 contains 15 residues. Trimming stripped 6 bases from V and 4 bases from J, with 16 bases between. From germline, CDR1 is MDHEN and CDR2 SYDVKM.

The chain joins TRBV5-1 to TRBJ2-2; D is possibly TRBD2 (5 bases). The germline V gene encodes CDR1 SGHRS and CDR2 YFSETQ. CDR3 length: 16 residues. V was trimmed by 1 base and J by 4 bases, leaving 14 bases between them. CDR3 loop: CASSLRRGRSTGELFF. In DNA form, the CDR3 reads TGCGCCAGCAGCTTGAGACGGGGTCGCAGCACCGGGGAGCTGTTTTTT.

The chain recombines TRBV10-3 with TRBJ2-1, with 7 bases fitting TRBD2. V shed 4 bases, J shed 6 bases, and the junction held 6 bases outside the gene matches. This CDR3 has 14 residues. Germline V gene lookup returns CDR1 ENHRY and CDR2 SYGVKD. CDR3 protein: CAISAAGSRNEQFF. CDR3 bases: TGTGCCATCAGTGCAGCGGGAAGTCGCAATGAGCAGTTCTTC.

The genes are TRBV7-9 and TRBJ1-6, with D maybe TRBD1 (5 bases). The V gene lost 7 bases and the J gene lost 7 bases, with 17 bases spanning the gap. The germline gives CDR1 SEHNR, CDR2 FQNEAQ (reference sequence). This CDR3 region has 15 residues. The DNA for the CDR3 is TGTGCCAGCAACGACGGGGGGTTTGGAAATTCACCCCTCCACTTT. It is translated as CASNDGGFGNSPLHF. The variable domain in full, with the rest retrieved from reference TRBV7-9 and TRBJ1-6, is DTGVSQNPRHKITKRGQNVTFRCDPISEHNRLYWYRQTLGQGPEFLTYFQNEAQLEKSRLLSDRFSAERPKGSFSTLEIQRTEQGDSAMYLCASNDGGFGNSPLHFGNGTRLTVT.

The chain recombines TRBV5-4 with TRBJ2-4, with a possible D match to TRBD2 (5 bases). This CDR3 is 14 amino acids long. The V and J ends lost 0 bases and 5 bases respectively, with 9 bases between them. Germline V gene lookup returns CDR1 SGHNT and CDR2 YYREEE (reference sequence). The CDR3 DNA is TGTGCCAGCAGCTTGGCCACTAGGGAAAACATTCAGTACTTC. Translating gives CASSLATRENIQYF.

The V call is TRBV25-1, the J call TRBJ1-2, with D possibly TRBD1 on 5 matching bases. Germline V lookup: CDR1 MGHDK, CDR2 SYGVNS. CDR3 length: 11 residues. The V gene lost 6 bases and the J gene lost 8 bases, with 10 bases spanning the gap. This chain's CDR3 is CASRQASGYTF. In DNA form, the CDR3 reads TGTGCCAGCAGACAGGCCTCGGGCTACACCTTC.

The chain joins TRBV6-5 to TRBJ2-7; the D gene is possibly TRBD1 (5 bases). Trimming pared 6 bases from V and 4 bases from J, leaving 10 bases between. CDR1 and CDR2 from the germline V gene are MNHEY and SVGAGI. The CDR3 runs 12 residues. CDR3 protein: CASRTQDYEQYV. CDR3 nucleotide sequence: TGTGCCAGCAGAACACAGGATTACGAGCAGTACGTC.

The J gene is TRBJ1-2, the V gene TRBV24-1; a weak D match, TRBD1 (5 bases). The CDR3 has 14 amino acids. The V end was cut by 0 bases, the J end by 8 bases, with 12 bases between. The V gene's germline CDR1 is KGHDR and CDR2 SFDVKD. This CDR3 is CATSDLQGINGYTF. Written as DNA, the CDR3 is TGTGCCACCAGTGATTTGCAGGGAATTAACGGCTACACCTTC.